The clone carrying this T cell receptor (beta chain) was detected only once. The antigen remains unidentified. This specimen comes from a study of persistence of HIV-infected CD4 T cells. As for the study in general: Up to roughly 200 mL blood was drawn at multiple time points; a couple of donors had single-time leukapheresis.

V was clipped by 6 bases and J by 9 bases; unmatched bases: 13. The CDR3 sequence is 16 residues long. CDR1 is KGHSH and CDR2 is LQKENI in the germline V gene. The libraries were made with immunoSEQ version 4 in survey mode. Method: immunoSEQ multiplex PCR; TCRdb's copy keeps in-frame clones and lacks some. This table has about 36,000 clones, 82% appearing once. The stimulus was an HIV-1 Gag 15-mer peptide pool, 1 ug/peptide/mL. CD40L/CD69 double-negative CD45RO-high memory CD4+ T cells were collected. Donors had CD4+ T cell counts above 400 cells/uL and were CMV-seropositive. CD8+ T cells were removed from PBMCs prior to stimulation.

The sequence was collected from an adult with HIV. The donor label of this sample is uncertain. V and J are TRBV18 and TRBJ2-1, with 11 bases lining up with TRBD2. The sample here was cultured CD4+ T cells from PBMCs, taken from a patient who received antiretroviral therapy. For the CDR3, the DNA is TGTGCCAGCTCCCCGATTACTCTAGCGGGGGGCGGTGAGCAGTTCTTC. It yields the protein CASSPITLAGGGEQFF.